The source of this TCR beta chain is a study of CD8 T cells in Susac syndrome. RNA amounts of about 0.5 to 1 ug underwent reverse transcription with random hexamers. TCRdb reprocessed the immunoSEQ multiplex PCR reads via MiXCR and lists one record per CDR3 protein. The table has more than 250,000 distinct CDR3 sequences, 92% seen once. Sequencing of TCR beta covered CD8+ and CD4+ T cells obtained from blood. Included as multiple sclerosis controls were treatment-naive patients who had stable or active relapsing-remitting disease. The V end lost 5 bases, the J end lost 5 bases, and 12 bases lay between the germline ends. This CDR3 contains 13 residues. The germline gives CDR1 SGHTA, CDR2 FQGTGA.

The rearrangement uses TRBV7-3 and TRBJ1-2; D might be TRBD1 (5 bases). The TCR comes from a human donor with multiple sclerosis. Source material: CD4+ T cells from PBMCs. CDR3 amino acids: CASSPDSLYGYTF. Written as DNA, the CDR3 is TGTGCCAGCAGCCCCGACAGTTTATATGGCTACACCTTC.